These 10 T cell receptor beta chains were all obtained from the same sample, sequenced in a study of T-cell reconstitution after alpha-beta-depleted transplantation in children. Library preparation (for TCRbeta) was performed with unique molecular identifiers. TCRdb fed the PCR reads into MiXCR, producing one record per CDR3 protein. The sample shows about 510,000 distinct CDR3 sequences, approximately 10% of them seen only once. This specimen was PBMCs, mostly from graft donor cells, taken 180 days after TCRalphabeta/CD19-depleted stem cell transplant. The source is a female patient aged 2-15 years who had a stem cell transplant for aplastic anemia, so the T cells may come from the graft donor.

This clonotype was seen a handful of times. The chain has TRBV27 and TRBJ1-1; tentative D call: TRBD1 (5 bases). Per the germline V gene, CDR1 is MNHEY and CDR2 is SMNVEV (reference sequence). The CDR3 has 13 residues. V was trimmed by 2 bases and J by 5 bases, leaving 9 bases between them. CDR3 DNA sequence: TGTGCCAGCAGTTTACAATGGGGGACTGAAGCTTTCTTT. It translates to CASSLQWGTEAFF.

This chain joins TRBV18 and TRBJ2-6, with 8 bases identical to TRBD1. Trimming at V came to 5 bases and at J to 2 bases, leaving 2 bases not matched to a gene. Germline V lookup: CDR1 KGHSH, CDR2 LQKENI. The CDR3 consists of 15 residues. CDR3 region: CASSIQGAGANVLTF. In DNA, the CDR3 is TGTGCCAGCTCAATACAGGGGGCTGGGGCCAACGTCCTGACTTTC.

This clonotype was counted between two and nine times. The chain combines TRBV3-1 with TRBJ1-1; tentative D call: TRBD1 (6 bases). The CDR3 consists of 13 residues. V lost 5 bases, J lost 5 bases, and 12 bases lay in between. Germline V lookup: CDR1 LGHDT, CDR2 YNNKEL (reference sequence). CDR3 DNA sequence: TGTGCCAGCAGCGAAGGACAGTTGACTGAAGCTTTCTTT. This gives the protein CASSEGQLTEAFF.

The chain is built from TRBV24-1 and TRBJ1-1; the match to TRBD1 covers 7 bases. Trimming at V came to 7 bases and at J to 3 bases, leaving 4 bases not matched to a gene. From germline, CDR1 is KGHDR and CDR2 SFDVKD. The CDR3 has 13 amino acids. CDR3 coding DNA: TGTGCCACCAGCGTGCAGGGGGACACTGAAGCTTTCTTT. This sequence encodes CATSVQGDTEAFF.

This clonotype was observed a few times. The chain joins TRBV27 to TRBJ2-4; TRBD1 is a possible D gene (5 bases). The ends were cut back, 2 bases at V and 8 bases at J, with 13 bases in the middle. The CDR3 extends over 14 amino acids. Germline V CDR1 and CDR2: MNHEY, SMNVEV (reference sequence). The CDR3 DNA reads as TGTGCCAGCAGTTTAAACAGGAACGGAGACATTCAGTACTTC. It is translated as CASSLNRNGDIQYF.

CDR3 coding DNA: TGTGCCAGCAGGGGGACAGGTTGGGAGCAGTACGTC. Translation: CASRGTGWEQYV. The chain carries TRBV7-9 and TRBJ2-7, with 8 bases fitting TRBD1. The CDR3 runs to 12 residues. The junction had 5 bases not matched to a gene; V was cut back by 6 bases and J by 7 bases. The germline gives CDR1 SEHNR, CDR2 FQNEAQ (reference sequence).

V usage is TRBV12-3 or TRBV12-4 and J usage is TRBJ2-3; TRBD1 or TRBD2 may be the D gene (5 bases each). Between the trimmed V and J ends, which lost 6 bases and 6 bases, there was a span of 16 bases. The CDR3 sequence is 14 residues long. The DNA for the CDR3 is TGTGCCAGCAGGGCCCAGTGGGGGACGGATACGCAGTATTTT. The encoded protein is CASRAQWGTDTQYF.

V is TRBV30 and J is TRBJ2-1; D is unclear. Deletions cut 1 base from V and 4 bases from J, with 11 bases between. The CDR3 sequence is 14 residues long. Germline V gives CDR1 GTSNPN, CDR2 SVGIG (reference sequence). CDR3 sequence (DNA): TGTGCCTGGAGTGGTGTTGGCGCTTACAATGAGCAGTTCTTC. Translation: CAWSGVGAYNEQFF.

V is TRBV20-1 and J is TRBJ1-2; 8 nucleotides align to TRBD1. This CDR3 comprises 16 residues. Germline V gene data show CDR1 as DFQATT and CDR2 as SNEGSKA (reference sequence). V trimming: 6 bases; J trimming: 0 bases; junction bases outside the gene matches: 12. CDR3: CSAHPDRGKANYGYTF. The CDR3 nucleotides read TGCAGTGCACACCCTGACAGGGGCAAAGCTAACTATGGCTACACCTTC.

This clonotype has a handful of counts. The chain carries TRBV7-8 and TRBJ1-1; 9 bases are shared with TRBD1. With 0 bases clipped from V and 1 base from J, the junction kept 3 bases outside the gene matches. The CDR3 sequence is 16 residues long. Per germline, CDR1 SGHVS and CDR2 FQNEAQ. The CDR3 sequence is CASSLALDRGNTEAFF. The CDR3 nucleotides are TGTGCCAGCAGCTTAGCGCTGGACAGGGGGAACACTGAAGCTTTCTTT.